This paragraph reports one T cell receptor beta chain. TCRdb recomputed calls from the PCR reads with MiXCR, one row per CDR3 protein. The sample yields more than 80,000 distinct CDR3 sequences, approximately 54% seen once. The data were obtained in a study of CDR3 diversity in severe acne. Trimming removed 4 bases from V and 1 base from J, with 10 bases in between. The CDR3 is 14 residues long. Germline CDR1 is SNHLY and CDR2 is FYNNEI. The V and J genes are TRBV2 and TRBJ1-1; D uncertain. Sequencing input: blood. The TCR originated in a male donor with severe acne vulgaris. In nucleotides, the CDR3 is TGTGCCAGCAGTGCAAGGGTCAGGAACACTGAAGCTTTCTTT. This encodes CASSARVRNTEAFF. The variable domain in full, with the rest retrieved from reference TRBV2 and TRBJ1-1, is EPEVTQTPSHQVTQMGQEVILRCVPISNHLYFYWYRQILGQKVEFLVSFYNNEISEKSEIFDDQFSVERPDGSNFTLKIRSTKLEDSAMYFCASSARVRNTEAFFGQGTRLTVV.